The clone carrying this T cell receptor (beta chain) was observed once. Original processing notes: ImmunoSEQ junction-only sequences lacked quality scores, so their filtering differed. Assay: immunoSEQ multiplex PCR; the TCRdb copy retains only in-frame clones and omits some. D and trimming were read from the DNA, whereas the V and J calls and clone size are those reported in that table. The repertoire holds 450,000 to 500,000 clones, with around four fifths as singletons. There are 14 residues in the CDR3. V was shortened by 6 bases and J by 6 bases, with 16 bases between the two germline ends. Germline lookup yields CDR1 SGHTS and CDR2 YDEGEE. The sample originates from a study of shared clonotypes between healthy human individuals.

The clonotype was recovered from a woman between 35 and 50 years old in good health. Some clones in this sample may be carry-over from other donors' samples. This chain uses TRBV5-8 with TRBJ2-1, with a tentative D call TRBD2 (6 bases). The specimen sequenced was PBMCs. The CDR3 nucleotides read TGTGCCAGCAACCCTCGTGCTAGCGCCAATGAGCAGTTCTTC. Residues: CASNPRASANEQFF. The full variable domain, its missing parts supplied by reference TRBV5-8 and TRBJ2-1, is EAGVTQSPTHLIKTRGQQATLRCSPISGHTSVYWYQQALGLGLQFLLWYDEGEERNRGNFPPRFSGRQFPNYSSELNVNALELEDSALYLCASNPRASANEQFFGPGTRLTVL.